These T cell receptor beta chains were read from a single sample in a study of shared clonotypes between healthy human individuals. The repertoire was sequenced with immunoSEQ multiplex PCR; TCRdb's copy has only in-frame clones and lacks some. The sample comprises 1.5 million to 2.5 million clones, approximately 94% of which are singletons, and under 1.5% rests with the top ten. Sequencing was performed on naive CD8+ T cells sorted from blood. These receptors were taken from a man between 18 and 29 years old in good health. Each CDR3 is given with its conserved first and last residue. D genes are given only for firm matches. Only some rows state a clone size, as once, few, many or a class for expanded clones.

>few|NA|TRBV4-1|TRBJ1-5|17
TGCGCCAGCAGCCAAGAACCCCGGGGCTATAGCAATCAGCCCCAGCATTTT
CASSQEPRGYSNQPQHF
>NA|TRBD2|TRBV6-5|TRBJ2-7|16
TGTGCCAGCAGTTACTTGGGGACTAGCGGGATTTACGAGCAGTACTTC
CASSYLGTSGIYEQYF
>NA|NA|TRBV27|TRBJ2-7|14
TGTGCCAGCAGTTTAGGGCGGGACGTCGACGAGCAGTACTTC
CASSLGRDVDEQYF
>NA|NA|TRBV7-9|TRBJ2-7|15
TGTGCCAGCAGCTCCTCGGCGGACCCCGTCGGCGAGCAGTACTTC
CASSSSADPVGEQYF
>NA|TRBD2|TRBV4-1|TRBJ2-5|16
TGCGCCAGCAGCCCCTTACTAGCGGGAGAGCAAGAGACCCAGTACTTC
CASSPLLAGEQETQYF
>NA|NA|TRBV30|TRBJ1-2|12
TGTGCCTGGAGTGGGAAGGACGGGCGGTACACCTTC
CAWSGKDGRYTF
>NA|NA|TRBV9|TRBJ1-3|12
TGTGCCAGCAGCGATGATGGAAACACCATATATTTT
CASSDDGNTIYF
>NA|TRBD1|TRBV5-1|TRBJ1-4|14
TGCGCCAGCAGCCGGACAGGGCTGAGGGAAAAACTGTTTTTT
CASSRTGLREKLFF
>NA|NA|TRBV4-3|TRBJ2-3|17
TGCGCCAGCAGCCAAGATTTGGACAGTGTGAACACAGATACGCAGTATTTT
CASSQDLDSVNTDTQYF
>NA|NA|TRBV9|TRBJ2-3|13
TGTGCCAGCAGCGTAGACCGGTTTAATACGCAGTATTTT
CASSVDRFNTQYF
>NA|TRBD2|TRBV5-1|TRBJ2-1|15
TGCGCCAGCAGCGAAGGGACTAACTCCTACAATGAGCAGTTCTTC
CASSEGTNSYNEQFF
>NA|TRBD2|TRBV5-6|TRBJ2-7|16
TGTGCCAGCAGCCTTGAGACTAGCGGGGGGCTCTACGAGCAGTACTTC
CASSLETSGGLYEQYF
>NA|NA|TRBV6-5|TRBJ2-4|15
TGTGCCAGCAGTTACGGGTCCTGGTCAAAAAACATTCAGTACTTC
CASSYGSWSKNIQYF
>NA|TRBD2|TRBV7-9|TRBJ2-3|18
TGTGCCAGCAGCTTAGCCCTAGCGGGGCCCGGAGGGGCAGATACGCAGTATTTT
CASSLALAGPGGADTQYF
>NA|NA|TRBV9|TRBJ1-1|15
TGTGCCAGCAGCGTAGAGCCAGGGGTCGACACTGAAGCTTTCTTT
CASSVEPGVDTEAFF
>NA|TRBD1|TRBV5-1|TRBJ2-3|16
TGCGCCAGCAGCTACACAGGGGACCACCCACACGATACGCAGTATTTT
CASSYTGDHPHDTQYF
>NA|NA|TRBV28|TRBJ1-2|12
TGTGCCAGCACCCCTTGGGGAAGCGGCTACGCCTTC
CASTPWGSGYAF
>NA|NA|TRBV5-4|TRBJ2-7|11
TGTGCCAGCAGCGGGGGCTACGAGCAGTACTTC
CASSGGYEQYF
>NA|NA|TRBV7-9|TRBJ1-5|12
TGTGCCAGCGCCCTAGGGGATCAGCCCCAGCATTTT
CASALGDQPQHF
>NA|NA|TRBV5-1|TRBJ1-1|15
TGCGCCAGCAGCTTGATGGCTACTGAGAACACTGAAGCTTTCTTT
CASSLMATENTEAFF
>NA|NA|TRBV10-3|TRBJ2-5|15
TGTGCCATCAGCCCCAAGGATTCCCGCCAAGAGACCCAGTACTTC
CAISPKDSRQETQYF
>NA|TRBD1|TRBV6-1|TRBJ2-7|15
TGTGCCAGCAGGCCGGGACAGGGGGCTGGGTACGAGCAGTACTTC
CASRPGQGAGYEQYF
>NA|NA|TRBV25-1|TRBJ2-5|14
TGTGCCAGCAGTGATACAGAGGGGGAAGAGACCCAGTACTTC
CASSDTEGEETQYF
>NA|NA|TRBV23-1|TRBJ1-5|14
TGCGCCAGCAGAAAGAATCAGGTGTGGCAGCCCCAGCATTTT
CASRKNQVWQPQHF
>NA|NA|TRBV12-5|TRBJ2-1|14
TGTGCTAGTGGTGGCCCCCTAGACTACAATGAGCAGTTCTTC
CASGGPLDYNEQFF
>NA|TRBD1|TRBV9|TRBJ1-2|15
TGTGCAACGGAGTACCGGGACAGGGGAAACTATGGCTACACCTTC
CATEYRDRGNYGYTF
>NA|NA|TRBV5-5|TRBJ2-7|13
TGTGCCAGCAGCTTGTCGGTCCACTACGAGCAGTACTTC
CASSLSVHYEQYF
>NA|TRBD1|TRBV5-6|TRBJ1-4|16
TGTGCCAGCAGCTTGGGGACAGGCCCCCCGGCGGAAAAACTGTTTTTT
CASSLGTGPPAEKLFF